The clone carrying this T cell receptor beta chain occurred many times. The antigen is not known. This record belongs to a study of CD8 T cells in ankylosing spondylitis. Looked up from germline, CDR1 is WNHNN and CDR2 is SYGVQD (reference sequence). V was trimmed by 0 bases and J by 3 bases, leaving 9 bases between them. The CDR3 covers 15 residues. Researchers built TCR beta libraries using quantitative 5'-RACE with molecular barcodes. Using its own MiXCR run on the 5' RACE reads, TCRdb lists one record per CDR3 protein. Of 200,000 to 300,000 distinct CDR3 sequences in the sample, roughly a quarter were seen once. Study-wide points: Disease-linked clones reportedly concentrated significantly in matched ankylosing spondylitis synovial fluid.

The TCR originated in a male donor with ankylosing spondylitis or in good health (not recorded which). The chain links TRBV10-1 to TRBJ1-5, with D unclear. Sequencing input: blood, either unsorted or a sorted T cell fraction (not recorded which). The CDR3 sequence is CASSESHRNNQPQHF. CDR3 DNA sequence: TGCGCCAGCAGTGAGTCTCACAGAAACAATCAGCCCCAGCATTTT.